A selection of T cell receptor beta chains follows, all from one sample in a study of CD8+ T cells in alopecia areata. Using immunoSEQ multiplex PCR, the repertoire was profiled, and TCRdb retains in-frame clones only, with some absent. The sample holds some 200,000 clones, 50% to 60% seen once. The sequencing here drew on CD4+ T cells sorted from blood, taken at week 0. Source of these receptors: a human donor with alopecia areata. The CDR3 runs from the conserved cysteine through the conserved F or W. Each record gives: clone size, J gene, V gene, D gene, CDR3 DNA, CDR3 protein. A D gene is named only where the DNA matches it firmly. Not every row has a clone size; where given, it reads once, few, many or a size class.

NA | TRBJ2-7 | TRBV18 | TRBD1 | TGTGCCAGCTCACCCCAAGGACAGGGGAGCTCCTACGAGCAGTACTTC | CASSPQGQGSSYEQYF
NA | TRBJ1-2 | TRBV6-5 | TRBD1 | TGTGCCAGCAGTGACAGGGATGGGAGCTATGGCTACACCTTC | CASSDRDGSYGYTF
NA | TRBJ2-6 | TRBV11-2 | NA | TGTGCCGACAGACTAGCTGGGGCCAACGTCCTGACTTTC | CADRLAGANVLTF
few | TRBJ1-1 | TRBV10-3 | NA | TGTGCCATCGGAGGGATGGACACTGAAGCTTTCTTT | CAIGGMDTEAFF
NA | TRBJ2-2 | TRBV5-6 | NA | TGTGCCAGCAGCTGGGCCACCGGGGAGCTGTTTTTT | CASSWATGELFF
NA | TRBJ1-1 | TRBV2 | TRBD1 | TGTGCCAGCGGGGGACAGTTGGGGACTGAAGCTTTCTTT | CASGGQLGTEAFF
few | TRBJ2-7 | TRBV29-1 | TRBD1 | TGCAGCGTTGAGGACAGGGAGTTCAACTACGAGCAGTACTTC | CSVEDREFNYEQYF
NA | TRBJ2-7 | TRBV27 | NA | TGTGCCAGCAGTTCCCCCCCCACTTTGGGGGGTGCCTACGAGCAGTACTTC | CASSSPPTLGGAYEQYF
few | TRBJ2-5 | TRBV5-1 | NA | TGCGCCAGCAGCTTGATGGGGACCTTCCAAGAGACCCAGTACTTC | CASSLMGTFQETQYF
NA | TRBJ1-1 | TRBV10-3 | NA | TGTGCCATCAGTGAGTTGAGAAGGCAAGGGGACACTGAAGCTTTCTTT | CAISELRRQGDTEAFF
NA | TRBJ2-1 | TRBV29-1 | TRBD2 | TGCAGCGTTGAACGCGGGGGGGCCGATAATGAGCAGTTCTTC | CSVERGGADNEQFF
NA | TRBJ2-1 | TRBV18 | TRBD1 | TGTGCCAGCTCAACGCGCCAGGGGGCCCGGGGCAATGAGCAGTTCTTC | CASSTRQGARGNEQFF
once | TRBJ1-5 | TRBV29-1 | NA | TGCAGCGCCCAGACAGAGGGTGGTCAGCCCCAGCATTTT | CSAQTEGGQPQHF
few | TRBJ1-4 | TRBV7-2 | NA | TGTGCCAGCAGCTCTAGAGGGGGTGAAAAACTGTTTTTT | CASSSRGGEKLFF
NA | TRBJ1-2 | TRBV30 | TRBD1 | TGTGCCGGAACACCGGGACAGTCCTATGGCTACACCTTC | CAGTPGQSYGYTF
few | TRBJ2-2 | TRBV29-1 | NA | TGCAGCGTCAGGATCGGGGGCGGGGAGCTGTTTTTT | CSVRIGGGELFF
once | TRBJ2-7 | TRBV2 | NA | TGTGCCAGCACTAAGTCAGGGGCCCACGAGCAGTACTTC | CASTKSGAHEQYF
NA | TRBJ1-1 | TRBV6-1 | NA | TGTGCCAGCAGTGAACATAGAGGTACTGAAGCTTTCTTT | CASSEHRGTEAFF
NA | TRBJ1-2 | TRBV29-1 | NA | TGCAGCGTTGTCCCGTTAATTACGGGAGGCTACACCTTC | CSVVPLITGGYTF
few | TRBJ2-5 | TRBV6-6 | TRBD1 | TGTGCCAGCAGAAGACAGGGGAGGGAGACCCAGTACTTC | CASRRQGRETQYF
few | TRBJ1-1 | TRBV29-1 | NA | TGCAGCGTTCGGGGGAGCGACTCTGAAGCTTTCTTT | CSVRGSDSEAFF
NA | TRBJ1-6 | TRBV5-1 | TRBD1 | TGCGCCAGCAGCTCCGGGACAGGGGATTCACCCCTCCACTTT | CASSSGTGDSPLHF
NA | TRBJ1-1 | TRBV29-1 | NA | TGCAGCGTTTTAAGGACACTGAACACTGAAGCTTTCTTT | CSVLRTLNTEAFF
NA | TRBJ2-5 | TRBV10-2 | TRBD1 | TGCGCCAGCAGTGGTGGACAGGGGTTGGCCCAGTACTTC | CASSGGQGLAQYF
NA | TRBJ2-7 | TRBV30 | NA | TGTGCCTGGAGTAATATTCAGGGTTCCCCTCAGTACTTC | CAWSNIQGSPQYF
NA | TRBJ2-1 | TRBV4-2 | NA | TGTGCCAGCAGCCTACTAGTCGCGACTAATGAGCAGTTCTTC | CASSLLVATNEQFF
NA | TRBJ1-1 | TRBV29-1 | TRBD1 | TGCAGCGTTGAGGGACAGGGTTTCCCTGAAGCTTTCTTT | CSVEGQGFPEAFF
NA | TRBJ1-6 | TRBV7-9 | NA | TGTGCCAGCAGCCGGGCGGGGTTCAATTCACCCCTCCACTTT | CASSRAGFNSPLHF
NA | TRBJ1-1 | TRBV5-1 | NA | TGCGCCAGCAGCTTGAAACCCACTGAAGCTTTCTTT | CASSLKPTEAFF
NA | TRBJ2-5 | TRBV5-1 | NA | TGCGCCAGCAGCTTGGGACTAATCCAAGAGACCCAGTACTTC | CASSLGLIQETQYF
NA | TRBJ1-5 | TRBV5-1 | TRBD1 | TGCGCCAGCAGCCTACAGGGGGCGGACAATCAGCCCCAGCATTTT | CASSLQGADNQPQHF
NA | TRBJ1-4 | TRBV6-5 | NA | TGTGCCAGCAGTTACGAGGGGGGTAGTGAAAAACTGTTTTTT | CASSYEGGSEKLFF
NA | TRBJ2-1 | TRBV29-1 | TRBD1 | TGCAGCGTTGAAGGACACCGGGACAGGGGGTCCGTTGAGCAGTTCTTC | CSVEGHRDRGSVEQFF
NA | TRBJ1-2 | TRBV6-1 | NA | TGTGCCAGCGACAGGAGTTATGGCTACACCTTC | CASDRSYGYTF
few | TRBJ1-6 | TRBV14 | NA | TGTGCCAGCAGCTCGAGCTCCTATAATTCACCCCTCCACTTT | CASSSSSYNSPLHF
few | TRBJ1-2 | TRBV5-6 | NA | TGTGCCAGCAGCTTTGGACGGGAATTCTATGGCTACACCTTC | CASSFGREFYGYTF
NA | TRBJ1-5 | TRBV27 | NA | TGTGCCAGCCGGGTTAGGGGACTGATGCAGCCCCAGCATTTT | CASRVRGLMQPQHF
NA | TRBJ1-2 | TRBV7-2 | NA | TGTGCCAGCAGCAGGGACGGTAGTGGCTACACCTTC | CASSRDGSGYTF
NA | TRBJ1-2 | TRBV30 | TRBD1 | TGTGCCTGGAAACCGGGACAGGGGTATCGAAGCTATGGCTACACCTTC | CAWKPGQGYRSYGYTF
NA | TRBJ2-7 | TRBV29-1 | TRBD1 | TGCAGCGTTTACACCGGGACAGCATACGAGCAGTACTTC | CSVYTGTAYEQYF
NA | TRBJ2-3 | TRBV6-1 | NA | TGTGCCACCAGGACAGGGAGGGCAGATACGCAGTATTTT | CATRTGRADTQYF
NA | TRBJ1-1 | TRBV30 | NA | TGTGCCTGCCCCGGAGCGGGGGCAGAGAAAGCTTTCTTT | CACPGAGAEKAFF
many | TRBJ1-4 | TRBV2 | NA | TGTGCCAGCAGTGAAGGCCATACAAGTGGGTTTTTT | CASSEGHTSGFF
few | TRBJ2-1 | TRBV7-8 | TRBD2 | TGTGCCACGCGGGGGGGCCAAACCTACAATGAGCAGTTCTTC | CATRGGQTYNEQFF
NA | TRBJ2-3 | TRBV6-6 | TRBD1 | TGTGCCAGCAGACCCGGGACAGATGCAGATACGCAGTATTTT | CASRPGTDADTQYF
NA | TRBJ2-3 | TRBV7-9 | NA | TGTGCCAGCAGCCGCCAAGGTAGATCCACAGATACGCAGTATTTT | CASSRQGRSTDTQYF
NA | TRBJ2-7 | TRBV6-5 | NA | TGTGCCAGCACAAAGAGCCGGGACCCCTCCTACGAGCAGTACTTC | CASTKSRDPSYEQYF
few | TRBJ1-1 | TRBV30 | NA | TGTGCCTGGAGTGTACGGAGGGGCGGATGGAACACTGAAGCTTTCTTT | CAWSVRRGGWNTEAFF
NA | TRBJ1-2 | TRBV7-7 | TRBD1 | TGTGCTAGGGGGACAGCCATCTATGGCTACACCTTC | CARGTAIYGYTF
few | TRBJ1-6 | TRBV30 | NA | TGTGCCTGGAACGAGATCGTAAATTCACCCCTCCACTTT | CAWNEIVNSPLHF
NA | TRBJ1-2 | TRBV11-3 | NA | TGTGCCAGCAGCTTAGAGGGCTATGGCTACACCTTC | CASSLEGYGYTF
NA | TRBJ1-1 | TRBV29-1 | NA | TGCAGCGTTGAGCCCCGGGACGCCCTTACTGAAGCTTTCTTT | CSVEPRDALTEAFF
NA | TRBJ2-5 | TRBV4-1 | NA | TGCGCCAGCAGCCAAGATTGGAACGGAAAGGGGACCCAGTACTTC | CASSQDWNGKGTQYF
few | TRBJ2-5 | TRBV5-1 | NA | TGCGCCAGCGGGGGGCGAGAAGAGACCCAGTACTTC | CASGGREETQYF